The sequence of this TCR beta chain was determined in a study of T cell responses to AZD1222 COVID-19 vaccine (dated by TCRdb to about 2021). Regarding the research as a whole: AZD1222 recipients whose second dose came at about 4 weeks and those whose second dose came at about 12 weeks were combined into one group, since spike-specific TCR depth and breadth did not differ between the two schedules. A total of around 240 trial participants underwent TCR sequencing, of whom nearly 210 had received two doses of AZD1222 and 26 had received two doses of the MenACWY control vaccine. Enrollment into the trials was organized by age into subgroups of 18-55, 56-69 and 70-plus years, and those subgroups contained roughly 150, 30 and 60 TCR-sequenced participants, respectively.

The time point label here, explained by the study, means: baseline before first vaccination. Vaccinee samples came from UK trials COV001 and COV002, including a single-blind randomized controlled phase 2/3 trial of AZD1222 (ChAdOx1 nCoV-19) in healthy adults. For TCRbeta chain sequencing, PBMC samples from trial participants were taken at day 0 and at day 28 after the second dose. The CDR3 regions of human TCRbeta chains were subjected to immunosequencing. Regarding the original processing steps: Repertoire TCRs were checked for matches against a reference library of SARS-CoV-2-specific TCRs that had been generated using the MIRA antigen-specificity platform. Breadth was defined as the fraction of unique TCRs that were SARS-CoV-2-associated, and depth was defined as the fraction of total T cells that were SARS-CoV-2-associated. Using the MIRA data, each spike-specific TCR was assigned both to the spike region to which the TCR was reactive and to a CD4 or CD8 class. Log10-transformed breadth and depth values were compared by one-way ANOVA with Sidak's multiple comparisons tests. TCRdb re-hosts the immuneACCESS table, in-frame sequences only. Its copies lack some clones; in the studies checked, an unresolved V gene accounts for under half of them, and the cause for the rest is not known. From that table come the V and J calls and clone size; the DNA was used to work out D and trimming. Recorded for this sample are approximately 92,000 clones; around 84% of them occurred a single time. Roughly 10% of the sample rests with the top ten.

What the authors observed across the whole study: After two AZD1222 doses, spike-specific TCR breadth and depth were significantly higher than at day 0 and than in MenACWY recipients. Only a handful of AZD1222 recipients were SARS-CoV-2 seropositive at baseline, limiting conclusions about previously exposed vaccinees. Participants were mostly white British, with more females than males. The authors suggested clonal diversity may have been underestimated. The whole spike protein was spanned by vaccine-associated CD4 TCRs, and dominant responses were seen in regions 160-218 and 743-854. Reportedly, close to half of the unique spike-specific TCRs recognized epitopes lying outside the regions that are mutated in the B.1.351 and B.1.1.7 variants. Because no day 14 peak-response samples were available, repertoires were characterized only after the peak T cell response. In the small 56-69-year group, the increase in depth fell short of significance, most likely because of low power.

Details on this clone: Which antigen it targets is not known. Per-base quality was not reported, and no clone a single base away is much larger than it.

V is cut back by 0 bases and J by 0 bases, with 7 bases in the junction unmatched. CDR1 is given as SGHVS and CDR2 as FQNEAQ, both from the germline V gene. The CDR3 goes from the cysteine to the phenylalanine over 18 residues. Only the CDR3 DNA stays, 54 bases, in frame from base 1. The V gene is TRBV7-8 and the J gene is TRBJ2-5; a stretch of 10 junction bases matches TRBD2. This TCR derives from an adult in good health. Here the sequenced sample was peripheral blood, taken on day 0 of AZD1222 vaccination. The DNA is as follows: TGTGCCAGCAGCTTAGCGTCGACTAGCGGGTACTACCAAGAGACCCAGTACTTC. The encoded protein is CASSLASTSGYYQETQYF.